Listed here is a single T cell receptor (beta chain). Its antigen is not known. Repertoires were generated with immunoSEQ multiplex PCR, while TCRdb's copy carries only in-frame clones and drops some. Among 85,000 to 100,000 clones listed, around 90% were seen once. This specimen comes from a study of graft-versus-host responses after intestinal transplantation. The wider study: Tacrolimus plus steroids were given to all recipients for about 3 years, preceded by anti-thymocyte globulin induction.

The CDR3 is made up of 14 amino acids. Trimming left V 1 base short and J 5 bases short, with 15 bases between. Germline-derived CDR1 and CDR2 are SQVTM and ANQGSEA. The J gene is TRBJ2-7, the V gene TRBV29-1, with TRBD1 as a possible D gene (6 bases). The specimen comprised unstimulated CD4+ T cells sorted from spleen or lymph node cells, sampled before transplant. The sequence came from a human donor who was the organ donor for an intestinal transplant. The CDR3 here is CSVEGQGKSNEQYF. The CDR3 DNA sequence: TGCAGCGTTGAAGGCCAGGGGAAGAGCAACGAGCAGTACTTC.